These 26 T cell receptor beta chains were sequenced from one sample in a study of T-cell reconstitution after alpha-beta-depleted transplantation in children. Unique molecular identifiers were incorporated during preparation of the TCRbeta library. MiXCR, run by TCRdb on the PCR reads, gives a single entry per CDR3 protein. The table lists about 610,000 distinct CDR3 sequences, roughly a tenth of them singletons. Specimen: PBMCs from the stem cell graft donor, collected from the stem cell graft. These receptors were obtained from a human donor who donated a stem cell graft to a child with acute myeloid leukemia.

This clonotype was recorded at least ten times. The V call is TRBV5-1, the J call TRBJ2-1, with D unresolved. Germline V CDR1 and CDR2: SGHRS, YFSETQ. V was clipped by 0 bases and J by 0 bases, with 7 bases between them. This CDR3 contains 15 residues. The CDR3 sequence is CASSLAGFSYNEQFF. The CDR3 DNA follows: TGCGCCAGCAGCTTGGCAGGTTTCTCCTACAATGAGCAGTTCTTC.

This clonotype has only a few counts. CDR3 sequence (DNA): TGTGCCAGCCAACGGCAGGGGGAACCCTACGAGCAGTACTTC. This sequence encodes CASQRQGEPYEQYF. The chain uses TRBV28 and TRBJ2-7; 7 positions agree with TRBD1. J gave up 2 bases and V 8 bases, and 9 bases lay outside the gene matches. The CDR3 runs to 14 residues. Per germline, CDR1 MDHEN and CDR2 SYDVKM. The entire variable domain, with the rest obtained from reference TRBV28 and TRBJ2-7, is as follows: DVKVTQSSRYLVKRTGEKVFLECVQDMDHENMFWYRQDPGLGLRLIYFSYDVKMKEKGDIPEGYSVSREKKERFSLILESASTNQTSMYLCASQRQGEPYEQYFGPGTRLTVT.

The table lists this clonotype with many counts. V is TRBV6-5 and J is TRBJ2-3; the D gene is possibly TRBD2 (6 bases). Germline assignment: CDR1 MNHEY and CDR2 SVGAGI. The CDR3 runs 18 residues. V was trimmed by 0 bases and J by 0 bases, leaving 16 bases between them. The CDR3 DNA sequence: TGTGCCAGCAGTTACTCGATTGTCAAGCTAGCGAGCACAGATACGCAGTATTTT. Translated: CASSYSIVKLASTDTQYF.

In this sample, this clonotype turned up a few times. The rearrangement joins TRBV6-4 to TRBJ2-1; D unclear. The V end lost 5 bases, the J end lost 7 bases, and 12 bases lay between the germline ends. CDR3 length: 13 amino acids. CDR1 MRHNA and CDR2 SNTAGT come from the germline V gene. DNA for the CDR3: TGTGCCAGCAGTCTGTTCTTTGGGAATGAGCAGTTCTTC. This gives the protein CASSLFFGNEQFF.

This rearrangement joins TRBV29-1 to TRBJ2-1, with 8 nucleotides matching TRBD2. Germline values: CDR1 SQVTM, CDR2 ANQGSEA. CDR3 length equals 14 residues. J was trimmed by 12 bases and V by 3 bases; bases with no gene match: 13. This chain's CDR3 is CSVEHWGTRALQFF. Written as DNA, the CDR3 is TGCAGCGTTGAGCATTGGGGGACTAGAGCCTTGCAGTTCTTC.

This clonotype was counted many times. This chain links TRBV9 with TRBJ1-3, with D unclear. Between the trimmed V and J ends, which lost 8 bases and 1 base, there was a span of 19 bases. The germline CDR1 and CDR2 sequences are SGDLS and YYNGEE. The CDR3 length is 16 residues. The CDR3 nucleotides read TGTGCCAGGAAGGGTGGCCATGGCGTATCTGGAAACACCATATATTTT. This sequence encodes CARKGGHGVSGNTIYF.

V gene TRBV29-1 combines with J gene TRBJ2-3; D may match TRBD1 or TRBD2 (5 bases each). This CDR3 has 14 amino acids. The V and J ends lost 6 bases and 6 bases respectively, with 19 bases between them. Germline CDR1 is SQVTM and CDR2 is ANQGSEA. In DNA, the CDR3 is TGCAGCGTCCCTGTGGGGGAGAGGACGGATACGCAGTATTTT. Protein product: CSVPVGERTDTQYF.

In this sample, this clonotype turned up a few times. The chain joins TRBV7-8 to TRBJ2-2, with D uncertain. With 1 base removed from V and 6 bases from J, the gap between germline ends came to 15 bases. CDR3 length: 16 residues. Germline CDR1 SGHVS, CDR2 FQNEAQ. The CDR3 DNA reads TGTGCCAGCAGCTTAGTGTGGCAGAGGTTCGCCGGGGAGCTGTTTTTT. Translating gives CASSLVWQRFAGELFF.

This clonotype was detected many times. The CDR3 reads CSAASAHTGELFF. As DNA, the CDR3 is TGCAGTGCCGCTAGCGCCCACACCGGGGAGCTGTTTTTT. The chain employs TRBV20-1 and TRBJ2-2; a possible D gene is TRBD2 (6 bases). This CDR3 is 13 amino acids long. Germline V gene sequence: CDR1 DFQATT, CDR2 SNEGSKA (reference sequence). Trimming removed 6 bases at V and 3 bases at J, with 11 bases between.

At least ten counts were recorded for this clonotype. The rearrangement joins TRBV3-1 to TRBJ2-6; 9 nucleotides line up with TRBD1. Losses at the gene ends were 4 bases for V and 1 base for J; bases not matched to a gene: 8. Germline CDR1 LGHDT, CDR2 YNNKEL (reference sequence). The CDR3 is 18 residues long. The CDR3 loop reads CASSLPDRGLSGANVLTF. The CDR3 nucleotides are TGTGCCAGCAGCCTCCCGGACAGGGGACTTTCTGGGGCCAACGTCCTGACTTTC.

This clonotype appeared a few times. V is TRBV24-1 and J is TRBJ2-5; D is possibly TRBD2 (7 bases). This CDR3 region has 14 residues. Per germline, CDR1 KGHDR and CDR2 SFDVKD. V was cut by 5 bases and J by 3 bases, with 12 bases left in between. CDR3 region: CATSGGGAEETQYF. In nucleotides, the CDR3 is TGTGCCACCAGTGGGGGGGGGGCGGAAGAGACCCAGTACTTC.

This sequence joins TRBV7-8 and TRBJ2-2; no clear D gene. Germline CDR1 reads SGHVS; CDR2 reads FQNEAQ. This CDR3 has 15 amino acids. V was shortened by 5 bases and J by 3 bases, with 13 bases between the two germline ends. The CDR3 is CASSTRTGHTGELFF. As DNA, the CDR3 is TGTGCCAGCAGCACCCGGACCGGACACACCGGGGAGCTGTTTTTT.

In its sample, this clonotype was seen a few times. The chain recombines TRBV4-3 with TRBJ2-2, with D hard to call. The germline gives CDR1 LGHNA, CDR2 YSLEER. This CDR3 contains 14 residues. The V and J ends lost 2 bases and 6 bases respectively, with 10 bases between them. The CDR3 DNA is TGCGCCAGCAGCCAAACACGCGTGGCCGGGGAGCTGTTTTTT. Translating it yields CASSQTRVAGELFF.

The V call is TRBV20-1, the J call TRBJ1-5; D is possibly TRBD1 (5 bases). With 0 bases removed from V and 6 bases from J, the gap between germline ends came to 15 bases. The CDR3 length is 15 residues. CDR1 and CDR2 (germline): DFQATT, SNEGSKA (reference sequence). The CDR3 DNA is TGCAGTGCTAGAGATGTGCAGGGCCCGGGTCAGCCCCAGCATTTT. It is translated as CSARDVQGPGQPQHF.

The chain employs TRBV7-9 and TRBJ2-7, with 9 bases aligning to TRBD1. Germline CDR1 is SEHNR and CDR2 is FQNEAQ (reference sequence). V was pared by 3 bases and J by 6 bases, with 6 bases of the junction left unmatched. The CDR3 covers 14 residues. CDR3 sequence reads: CASSLTGGLSEQYF. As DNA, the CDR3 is TGTGCCAGCAGCTTGACAGGGGGACTCTCCGAGCAGTACTTC.

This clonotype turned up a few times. The CDR3 reads CASSFRRPSGNTIYF. CDR3 DNA sequence: TGTGCCAGCAGTTTCAGGCGGCCCTCTGGAAACACCATATATTTT. The chain recombines TRBV12-3 or TRBV12-4 with TRBJ1-3; no reliable D call. This CDR3 is built from 15 residues. The V end lost 3 bases, the J end lost 0 bases, and 9 bases lay between the germline ends.

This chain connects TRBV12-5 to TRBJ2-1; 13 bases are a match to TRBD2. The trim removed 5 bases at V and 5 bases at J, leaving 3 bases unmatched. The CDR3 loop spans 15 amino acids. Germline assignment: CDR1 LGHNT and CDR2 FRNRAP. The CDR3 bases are TGTGCTAGTGGTACCGGGACTAGCGGGGACAATGAGCAGTTCTTC. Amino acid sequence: CASGTGTSGDNEQFF.

CDR3 DNA sequence: TGTGCCACTGCCGGCAGCAATCAGCCCCAGCATTTT. It translates to CATAGSNQPQHF. The gene calls are TRBV7-2 and TRBJ1-5; D ambiguous. The CDR3 runs to 12 residues. Between the trimmed V and J ends, which lost 10 bases and 1 base, there was a span of 8 bases. The germline CDR1 and CDR2 sequences are SGHTA and FQGNSA.

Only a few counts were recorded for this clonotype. CDR3 in amino acids: CASRLGDRVRDEQFF. DNA of the CDR3: TGTGCCAGCAGACTCGGGGACAGGGTAAGAGATGAGCAGTTCTTC. The rearrangement joins TRBV28 to TRBJ2-1; 9 nucleotides match TRBD1. The CDR3 has 15 amino acids. Germline V gives CDR1 MDHEN, CDR2 SYDVKM. Trimming took 6 bases from V and 8 from J; bases not matched to a gene: 11. Drawing the rest from reference TRBV28 and TRBJ2-1, the complete variable domain is DVKVTQSSRYLVKRTGEKVFLECVQDMDHENMFWYRQDPGLGLRLIYFSYDVKMKEKGDIPEGYSVSREKKERFSLILESASTNQTSMYLCASRLGDRVRDEQFFGPGTRLTVL.

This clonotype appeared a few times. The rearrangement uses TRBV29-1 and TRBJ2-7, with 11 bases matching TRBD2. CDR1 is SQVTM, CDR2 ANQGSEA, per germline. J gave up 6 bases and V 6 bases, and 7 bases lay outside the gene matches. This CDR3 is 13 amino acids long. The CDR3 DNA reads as TGCAGCGTCCATAGCGGGAGGGCCTCCGAGCAGTACTTC. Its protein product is CSVHSGRASEQYF.

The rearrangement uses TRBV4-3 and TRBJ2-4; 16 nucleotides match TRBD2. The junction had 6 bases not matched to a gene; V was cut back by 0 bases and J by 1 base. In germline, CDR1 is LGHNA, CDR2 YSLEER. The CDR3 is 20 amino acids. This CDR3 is CASSQDGGLAGGRAKNIQYF. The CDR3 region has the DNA TGCGCCAGCAGCCAAGATGGGGGACTAGCGGGAGGGCGCGCCAAAAACATTCAGTACTTC.

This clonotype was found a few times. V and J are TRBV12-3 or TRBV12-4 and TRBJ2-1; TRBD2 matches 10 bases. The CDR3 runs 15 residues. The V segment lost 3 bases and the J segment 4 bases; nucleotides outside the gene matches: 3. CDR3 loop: CASSFLAGVYNEQFF. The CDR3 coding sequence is TGTGCCAGCAGTTTTCTAGCGGGAGTTTACAATGAGCAGTTCTTC.

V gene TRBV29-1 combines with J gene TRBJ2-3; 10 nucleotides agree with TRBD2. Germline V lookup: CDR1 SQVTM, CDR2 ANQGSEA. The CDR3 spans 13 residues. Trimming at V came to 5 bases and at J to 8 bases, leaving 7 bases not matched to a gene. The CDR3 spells CSVNSLAGATQYF. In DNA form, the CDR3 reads TGCAGCGTTAACAGTCTAGCGGGGGCTACGCAGTATTTT.

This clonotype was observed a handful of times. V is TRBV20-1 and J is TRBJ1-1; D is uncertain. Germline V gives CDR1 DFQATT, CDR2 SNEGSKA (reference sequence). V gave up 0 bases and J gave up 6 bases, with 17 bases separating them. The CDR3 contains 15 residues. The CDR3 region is CSARDKSTGRPEAFF. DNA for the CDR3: TGCAGTGCTAGAGATAAATCGACCGGGCGTCCTGAAGCTTTCTTT.

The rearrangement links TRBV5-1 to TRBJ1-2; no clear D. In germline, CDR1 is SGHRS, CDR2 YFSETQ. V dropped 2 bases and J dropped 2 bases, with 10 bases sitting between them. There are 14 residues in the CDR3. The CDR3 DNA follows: TGCGCCAGCAGCTTACTCACCGGGAACTATGGCTACACCTTC. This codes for CASSLLTGNYGYTF.

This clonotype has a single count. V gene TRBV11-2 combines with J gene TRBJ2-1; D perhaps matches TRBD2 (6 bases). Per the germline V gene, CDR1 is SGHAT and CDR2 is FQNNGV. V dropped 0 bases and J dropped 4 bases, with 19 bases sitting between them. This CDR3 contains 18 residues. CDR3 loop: CASSLEFGLPEKYNEQFF. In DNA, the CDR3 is TGTGCCAGCAGCTTAGAATTCGGACTACCAGAAAAATACAATGAGCAGTTCTTC.